These 23 T cell receptor beta chains originate from one sample sequenced in a study of T cell repertoires in cytomegalovirus infection. TCRdb analysed the reads with MiXCR anew, one entry per CDR3 protein. Of about 230,000 distinct CDR3 sequences in the sample, 6.5% were seen once. Source material: PBMCs. These receptors were obtained from a human donor in good health (CMV status not recorded). Some clones in this sample may be carry-over from other donors' samples.

In the case of this clonotype: A much more abundant neighbour one base away suggests this may be a read error. The rearrangement links TRBV9 to TRBJ2-1, with a weak D call TRBD2 (6 bases). From germline, CDR1 is SGDLS and CDR2 YYNGEE. The CDR3 sequence is 13 residues long. Trimming took off 7 bases at V and 7 bases at J, with 15 bases between the two ends. This CDR3 is CASGTGLLNEQFF. The CDR3 DNA reads TGTGCCAGCGGCACGGGACTCCTAAATGAGCAGTTCTTC.

This clonotype showed up many times. The chain is built from TRBV7-9 and TRBJ1-2, with TRBD1 identical over 7 bases. The CDR3 consists of 17 residues. V lost 1 base to trimming and J lost 4 bases; unmatched junction nucleotides: 12. Per the germline V gene, CDR1 is SEHNR and CDR2 is FQNEAQ (reference sequence). The CDR3: CASSLEGMWGTAYGYTF. CDR3 DNA: TGTGCCAGCAGCTTAGAAGGGATGTGGGGGACAGCCTATGGCTACACCTTC.

This clonotype was seen more than once but under ten times. The rearrangement links TRBV4-2 to TRBJ2-3; D unclear. Germline V gene data show CDR1 as LGHNA and CDR2 as YNFKEQ. V lost 0 bases and J lost 6, with 10 bases in between. This CDR3 is 14 amino acids long. This CDR3 reads CASSQDGSIDTQYF. As DNA, the CDR3 is TGTGCCAGCAGCCAAGATGGCTCGATCGATACGCAGTATTTT.

This clonotype came up many times. The chain employs TRBV7-2 and TRBJ2-4, with D unresolved. The V gene lost 3 bases and the J gene lost 3 bases, with 3 bases spanning the gap. The CDR3 runs to 12 residues. Looked up from germline, CDR1 is SGHTA and CDR2 is FQGNSA. The CDR3 protein is CASSLDKNIQYF. CDR3 DNA: TGTGCCAGCAGCTTGGACAAAAACATTCAGTACTTC.

This clonotype was seen many times. This sequence joins TRBV10-2 and TRBJ2-5, with 7 bases matching TRBD2. CDR3 length: 15 residues. Germline-derived CDR1 and CDR2 are WSHSY and SAAADI. Losses at the gene ends were 4 bases for V and 2 bases for J; bases not matched to a gene: 7. CDR3 DNA: TGCGCCAGCAGTGGGGAACTAGCGCGGCAAGAGACCCAGTACTTC. Its translation: CASSGELARQETQYF.

This clonotype was detected many times. CDR3 coding DNA: TGTGCCAGCAGCTTGGTGGGTCGCGCCTACAATGAGCAGTTCTTC. Residues: CASSLVGRAYNEQFF. The V call is TRBV5-6, the J call TRBJ2-1, with D hard to call. Trimming stripped 0 bases from V and 2 bases from J, with 9 bases between. Germline V gene data show CDR1 as SGHDT and CDR2 as YYEEEE. The CDR3 has 15 residues.

This clonotype appeared many times. This chain joins TRBV7-9 and TRBJ1-2, with 8 bases identical to TRBD1. Germline V CDR1 and CDR2: SEHNR, FQNEAQ (reference sequence). Trimming took 7 bases from V and 3 from J; bases not matched to a gene: 13. The CDR3 length is 16 residues. The chain's CDR3 is CASTPISGQGDYGYTF. The CDR3 DNA follows: TGTGCCAGCACCCCAATTTCAGGACAGGGCGACTATGGCTACACCTTC.

This clonotype was seen ten or more times. The chain carries TRBV6-6 and TRBJ2-4; D unresolved. The CDR3 is 12 residues long. CDR1 and CDR2 (germline): MNHNY, SVGAGI (reference sequence). Trimming shortened V by 2 bases and J by 9 bases, and 8 bases separated the two germline ends. CDR3 region: CASSYELGIQYF. Written as DNA, the CDR3 is TGTGCCAGCAGTTACGAATTGGGCATTCAGTACTTC.

This clonotype was seen repeatedly, ten times or more. V is TRBV5-1 and J is TRBJ2-3; D is unresolved. There are 15 residues in the CDR3. V was trimmed by 4 bases and J by 4 bases, leaving 16 bases between them. Germline V gene data show CDR1 as SGHRS and CDR2 as YFSETQ. CDR3 sequence (DNA): TGCGCCAGCAGCCGAGGATTGGTCAACCCAGATACGCAGTATTTT. This translates into CASSRGLVNPDTQYF.

This clonotype was recorded many times. The chain recombines TRBV7-3 with TRBJ2-1; 11 nucleotides align to TRBD2. Germline V gene data show CDR1 as SGHTA and CDR2 as FQGTGA. V lost 0 bases, J lost 0 bases, and 10 bases stayed unmatched. This CDR3 region has 20 residues. DNA for the CDR3: TGTGCCAGCAGCTTAACGGCTAGCGGGGGGCCATTAAGCTCCTACAATGAGCAGTTCTTC. It is translated as CASSLTASGGPLSSYNEQFF.

This clonotype has at least ten counts. The chain carries TRBV29-1 and TRBJ2-3; no reliable D call. CDR1 and CDR2 (germline): SQVTM, ANQGSEA. The CDR3 covers 14 residues. The V and J ends lost 5 bases and 4 bases respectively, with 16 bases between them. In nucleotides, the CDR3 is TGCAGCGTTCGGGCCAAGGGTACTGCAGATACGCAGTATTTT. It encodes CSVRAKGTADTQYF.

This clonotype has ten or more counts. The V gene is TRBV7-2, the J gene TRBJ2-1; the D is unclear. Germline-derived CDR1 and CDR2 are SGHTA and FQGNSA. CDR3 size: 16 residues. Trimming left V 5 bases short and J 0 bases short, with 14 bases between. CDR3 sequence: CASSATPIISYNEQFF. In DNA, the CDR3 is TGTGCCAGCAGCGCAACCCCGATAATCTCCTACAATGAGCAGTTCTTC.

This clonotype was detected many times. The rearrangement links TRBV12-3 or TRBV12-4 to TRBJ1-1, with D unclear. Trimming shortened V by 5 bases and J by 3 bases, and 16 bases separated the two germline ends. CDR3 length equals 15 residues. Here the CDR3 DNA reads TGTGCCAGCAGTCAAGACACCGGCAAGGACACTGAAGCTTTCTTT. Protein: CASSQDTGKDTEAFF.

This clonotype was recorded many times. The CDR3 reads CASSLPGVDTQYF. The CDR3 nucleotides are TGTGCCAGCAGCTTACCAGGGGTAGATACGCAGTATTTT. The chain uses TRBV7-9 and TRBJ2-3, with D maybe TRBD1 (6 bases). The CDR3 has 13 residues. CDR1 is SEHNR and CDR2 is FQNEAQ in the germline V gene (reference sequence). V was trimmed by 2 bases and J by 5 bases, leaving 8 bases between them.

Many counts were recorded for this clonotype. The rearrangement links TRBV29-1 to TRBJ2-5, with 15 bases identical to TRBD2. The V gene end was trimmed by 6 bases and the J gene end by 4 bases; junction bases not matched to a gene: 3. CDR3 length: 14 amino acids. Germline V lookup: CDR1 SQVTM, CDR2 ANQGSEA. This CDR3 reads CSVRTSGGGETQYF. The CDR3 DNA follows: TGCAGCGTCAGGACTAGCGGGGGGGGAGAGACCCAGTACTTC.

This clonotype was recorded at least ten times. This chain links TRBV7-9 with TRBJ2-7; D ambiguous. Trimming removed 4 bases at V and 0 bases at J, with 16 bases between. Germline V gene sequence: CDR1 SEHNR, CDR2 FQNEAQ (reference sequence). CDR3 size: 16 residues. Written as DNA, the CDR3 is TGTGCCAGCAGCTACCTGGATCAGGTCGCCTCCTACGAGCAGTACTTC. This sequence encodes CASSYLDQVASYEQYF. The full variable domain, rest sourced from reference TRBV7-9 and TRBJ2-7, is DTGVSQNPRHKITKRGQNVTFRCDPISEHNRLYWYRQTLGQGPEFLTYFQNEAQLEKSRLLSDRFSAERPKGSFSTLEIQRTEQGDSAMYLCASSYLDQVASYEQYFGPGTRLTVT.

This clonotype was counted ten times or more. The chain combines TRBV6-2 or TRBV6-3 with TRBJ2-2; D ambiguous. CDR3 length equals 13 residues. V was pared by 2 bases and J by 5 bases, with 6 bases between. Germline values: CDR1 MNHEY, CDR2 SVGEGT. The CDR3 nucleotides read TGTGCCAGCAGTTACCGGGTTACCGGGGAGCTGTTTTTT. Its protein is CASSYRVTGELFF.

This clonotype has ten or more counts. V usage is TRBV4-2 and J usage is TRBJ1-2, with TRBD1 as a possible D gene (5 bases). There are 14 residues in the CDR3. Germline CDR1 is LGHNA and CDR2 is YNFKEQ. V lost 1 base, J lost 8 bases, and 14 bases lay in between. The CDR3, as DNA: TGTGCCAGCAGCCAAGGGGGCCAGGACGACGGCTACACCTTC. This encodes CASSQGGQDDGYTF.

At least ten counts were recorded for this clonotype. The gene calls are TRBV28 and TRBJ1-1; D may be TRBD1 (6 bases). Germline CDR1 reads MDHEN; CDR2 reads SYDVKM. V gave up 7 bases and J gave up 1 base, with 10 bases separating them. CDR3 size: 13 residues. The CDR3 sequence is CASKLQGNTEAFF. DNA for the CDR3: TGTGCCAGCAAACTACAGGGGAACACTGAAGCTTTCTTT. Complete variable domain (other parts from reference TRBV28 and TRBJ1-1): DVKVTQSSRYLVKRTGEKVFLECVQDMDHENMFWYRQDPGLGLRLIYFSYDVKMKEKGDIPEGYSVSREKKERFSLILESASTNQTSMYLCASKLQGNTEAFFGQGTRLTVV.

This clonotype came up many times. The CDR3 is CASSYGLKNIQYF. The CDR3 bases are TGTGCCAGCAGTTACGGTTTGAAAAACATTCAGTACTTC. The chain recombines TRBV6-5 with TRBJ2-4; D unresolved. CDR3 length: 13 residues. In germline, CDR1 is MNHEY, CDR2 SVGAGI. Trimming took 2 bases from V and 4 from J, leaving 6 bases between them.

This clonotype was seen at least ten times. The V and J genes are TRBV29-1 and TRBJ2-3; D remains ambiguous. Germline V gene sequence: CDR1 SQVTM, CDR2 ANQGSEA. The ends were cut back, 4 bases at V and 3 bases at J, with 11 bases in the middle. The CDR3 runs to 13 residues. The CDR3 coding sequence is TGCAGCGTTGCTGGAGTCGGGACAGATACGCAGTATTTT. Its protein is CSVAGVGTDTQYF.

The sample holds many counts of this clonotype. The V gene is TRBV7-2, the J gene TRBJ1-1; D unclear. Deletions cut 2 bases from V and 3 bases from J, with 13 bases between. CDR3 length: 15 residues. The germline gives CDR1 SGHTA, CDR2 FQGNSA. CDR3 sequence: CASSLRRVTDTEAFF. The CDR3 DNA reads as TGTGCCAGCAGCTTAAGAAGGGTAACGGACACTGAAGCTTTCTTT.

CDR3 region: CASSLEGSANYGYTF. In DNA form, the CDR3 reads TGTGCCAGCAGCTTAGAGGGCAGCGCGAACTATGGCTACACCTTC. V and J are TRBV7-8 and TRBJ1-2, with D unresolved. This CDR3 is built from 15 residues. Germline CDR1 is SGHVS and CDR2 is FQNEAQ. Trimming pared 1 base from V and 2 bases from J, leaving 11 bases between. The full variable domain, its missing parts supplied by reference TRBV7-8 and TRBJ1-2, is GAGVSQSPRYKVAKRGQDVALRCDPISGHVSLFWYQQALGQGPEFLTYFQNEAQLDKSGLPSDRFFAERPEGSVSTLKIQRTQQEDSAVYLCASSLEGSANYGYTFGSGTRLTVV.